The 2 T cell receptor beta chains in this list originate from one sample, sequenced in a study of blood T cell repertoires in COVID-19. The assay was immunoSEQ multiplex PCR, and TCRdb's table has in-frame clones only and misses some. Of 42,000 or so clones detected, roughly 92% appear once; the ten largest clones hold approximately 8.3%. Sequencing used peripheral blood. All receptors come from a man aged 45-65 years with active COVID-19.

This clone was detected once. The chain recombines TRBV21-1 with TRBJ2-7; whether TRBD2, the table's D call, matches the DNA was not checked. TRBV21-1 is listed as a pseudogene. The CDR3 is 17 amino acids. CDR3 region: CASSNFSGRKRFREQYF. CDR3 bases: TGTGCCAGCAGCAATTTTAGCGGGAGGAAACGGTTCCGCGAGCAGTACTTC.

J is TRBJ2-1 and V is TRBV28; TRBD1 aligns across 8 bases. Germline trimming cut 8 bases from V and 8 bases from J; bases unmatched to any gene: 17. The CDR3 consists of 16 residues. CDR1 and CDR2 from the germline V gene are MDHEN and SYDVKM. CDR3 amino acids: CASEGADRGSLHEQFF. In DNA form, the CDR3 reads TGTGCCAGCGAAGGGGCCGACAGGGGAAGTTTACATGAGCAGTTCTTC.